The next 25 T cell receptor beta chains were all read from a single sample in a study of blood T cells in healthy people across ages. The authors ran a second PCR of roughly 6 to 12 cycles using a sample-barcoded 5' primer and a J-beta primer mix. TCRdb reprocessed the 5' RACE reads via MiXCR and lists one record per CDR3 protein. The sample has 1.5 million to 2 million distinct CDR3 sequences, around half seen once. Input material: blood. Receptors originate from a woman between 35 and 50 years old in good health.

There are a few counts of this clonotype. The rearrangement uses TRBV7-2 and TRBJ2-1; either TRBD1 or TRBD2 may supply D (6 bases each). The V gene lost 0 bases and the J gene lost 7 bases, with 16 bases spanning the gap. The CDR3 runs to 16 residues. Germline CDR1 is SGHTA and CDR2 is FQGNSA. The CDR3, as DNA: TGTGCCAGCAGCTTAGCCTTAGGGGGGTTTGATAATGAGCAGTTCTTC. It specifies CASSLALGGFDNEQFF.

The V call is TRBV2, the J call TRBJ2-1; D may match TRBD1 or TRBD2 (6 bases each). Trimming left V 6 bases short and J 0 bases short, with 21 bases between. The CDR3 has 18 amino acids. Germline-derived CDR1 and CDR2 are SNHLY and FYNNEI. The CDR3, as DNA: TGTGCCAGCAGCCCGGAGCAAGGGGGGATCGGCTCCTACAATGAGCAGTTCTTC. The encoded protein is CASSPEQGGIGSYNEQFF.

This rearrangement joins TRBV20-1 to TRBJ2-7, with 8 bases lining up with TRBD2. V shed 3 bases, J shed 7 bases, and the junction held 11 bases outside the gene matches. Germline CDR1 and CDR2: DFQATT and SNEGSKA (reference sequence). This CDR3 region has 14 residues. CDR3 amino acids: CSARFSGGVVEQYF. CDR3 nucleotides: TGCAGTGCTAGGTTCTCGGGGGGGGTAGTAGAGCAGTACTTC.

This chain connects TRBV6-5 to TRBJ1-2, with D possibly matching TRBD1 (5 bases). Trimming removed 4 bases from V and 3 bases from J, with 9 bases in between. Germline assignment: CDR1 MNHEY and CDR2 SVGAGI. CDR3 size: 13 residues. The CDR3 DNA reads as TGTGCCAGCAGTTCCGACAGCTACTATGGCTACACCTTC. Protein sequence: CASSSDSYYGYTF.

The CDR3 loop is CSARDYGASNSPLHF. The CDR3 region has the DNA TGCAGTGCTAGAGATTATGGAGCTAGTAATTCACCCCTCCACTTT. The chain employs TRBV20-1 and TRBJ1-6; D remains ambiguous. The CDR3 extends over 15 amino acids. With 0 bases removed from V and 6 bases from J, the gap between germline ends came to 12 bases. CDR1 is DFQATT, CDR2 SNEGSKA, per germline (reference sequence).

In nucleotides, the CDR3 is TGCAGTGCTAGACCCCGACAGGGGATGAAGGACTATGGCTACACCTTC. Its translation: CSARPRQGMKDYGYTF. The V and J genes are TRBV20-1 and TRBJ1-2, with 8 bases matching TRBD1. Germline values: CDR1 DFQATT, CDR2 SNEGSKA (reference sequence). The ends lost 2 bases at V and 3 bases at J; junction bases unmatched: 11. The CDR3 length is 16 residues.

The gene calls are TRBV20-1 and TRBJ1-2; unclear D gene. The CDR3 has 16 residues. Germline V lookup: CDR1 DFQATT, CDR2 SNEGSKA (reference sequence). Trimming removed 5 bases from V and 0 bases from J, with 19 bases in between. The CDR3 spells CSAPPVAVYTNYGYTF. CDR3 DNA: TGCAGTGCTCCCCCGGTGGCAGTTTATACTAACTATGGCTACACCTTC.

In this sample, this clonotype turned up a few times. The CDR3 protein is CASSEGQYGYTF. For the CDR3, the DNA is TGTGCCAGCAGTGAAGGACAGTATGGCTACACCTTC. The V call is TRBV6-1, the J call TRBJ1-2, with D perhaps TRBD1 (5 bases). The length of the CDR3 is 12 residues. V was cut by 1 base and J by 5 bases, with 5 bases left in between. Germline assignment: CDR1 MNHNS and CDR2 SASEGT.

This clonotype came up a few times. CDR3 coding DNA: TGTGCCAGCAGTTACTCGTCAGGGGGGTACCAAGAGACCCAGTACTTC. Amino acid sequence: CASSYSSGGYQETQYF. The chain links TRBV6-6 to TRBJ2-5; D might be TRBD1 (7 bases). The germline V gene encodes CDR1 MNHNY and CDR2 SVGAGI (reference sequence). The CDR3 contains 16 residues. With 0 bases removed from V and 0 bases from J, the gap between germline ends came to 11 bases.

V usage is TRBV12-3 or TRBV12-4 and J usage is TRBJ2-1, with D possibly being TRBD2 (6 bases). Matching the DNA end better, TRBJ2-7 makes the J call doubtful. The CDR3 has 13 amino acids. In DNA form, the CDR3 reads TGTGCCAGCAGCCAGACTAGTTGGAATGAGCAGTACTTC. Translated: CASSQTSWNEQYF.

The genes are TRBV20-1 and TRBJ2-3; weak D call: TRBD1 (6 bases). V was pared by 4 bases and J by 2 bases, with 10 bases between. Germline loops: CDR1 DFQATT, CDR2 SNEGSKA (reference sequence). CDR3 length: 13 residues. CDR3 amino acids: CSANTGSTDTQYF. The CDR3, as DNA: TGCAGTGCTAACACAGGGTCCACAGATACGCAGTATTTT.

This rearrangement joins TRBV20-1 to TRBJ2-7, with D perhaps being TRBD1 or TRBD2 (7 bases each). V lost 6 bases to trimming and J lost 2 bases, with 20 bases between them. CDR3 length: 15 amino acids. Germline loops: CDR1 DFQATT, CDR2 SNEGSKA (reference sequence). CDR3 in amino acids: CSAREGGDRPYEQYF. The CDR3 DNA reads as TGCAGTGCCAGGGAGGGAGGGGACAGACCCTACGAGCAGTACTTC.

This clonotype was counted only a few times. This chain uses TRBV7-2 with TRBJ1-2; possibly TRBD1 for D (5 bases). Trimming stripped 4 bases from V and 0 bases from J, with 15 bases between. Germline CDR1 reads SGHTA; CDR2 reads FQGNSA. This CDR3 is built from 16 residues. The CDR3 nucleotides read TGTGCCAGCAGCTCCCCCGGGACGCTGGCTAACTATGGCTACACCTTC. It is translated as CASSSPGTLANYGYTF.

The chain joins TRBV5-1 to TRBJ2-7, with 8 bases that match TRBD2. Trimming removed 0 bases from V and 1 base from J; junction bases left unmatched: 9. This CDR3 has 17 amino acids. The germline V gene encodes CDR1 SGHRS and CDR2 YFSETQ. In DNA, the CDR3 is TGCGCCAGCAGCTTGGTTCCCACCAGCGGGGGTTCCTACGAGCAGTACTTC. It specifies CASSLVPTSGGSYEQYF.

V is TRBV7-9 and J is TRBJ2-1; TRBD1 or TRBD2 may be the D gene (5 bases each). V was trimmed by 4 bases and J by 3 bases, leaving 13 bases between them. Per the germline V gene, CDR1 is SEHNR and CDR2 is FQNEAQ (reference sequence). This CDR3 is 15 amino acids long. CDR3: CASSSRGVDYNEQFF. The CDR3 nucleotides read TGTGCCAGCAGCTCAAGGGGAGTAGACTACAATGAGCAGTTCTTC. The whole variable domain, remainder taken from reference TRBV7-9 and TRBJ2-1, is DTGVSQNPRHKITKRGQNVTFRCDPISEHNRLYWYRQTLGQGPEFLTYFQNEAQLEKSRLLSDRFSAERPKGSFSTLEIQRTEQGDSAMYLCASSSRGVDYNEQFFGPGTRLTVL.

The V call is TRBV20-1, the J call TRBJ1-5; 8 nucleotides line up with TRBD1. This CDR3 is built from 15 residues. Germline V gene data show CDR1 as DFQATT and CDR2 as SNEGSKA (reference sequence). Germline trimming cut 3 bases from V and 0 bases from J; bases unmatched to any gene: 4. The CDR3 here is CSARTTGASNQPQHF. The DNA of the CDR3 is TGCAGTGCTAGGACGACAGGGGCTAGCAATCAGCCCCAGCATTTT.

This CDR3 reads CASSPGLPPETQYF. In DNA form, the CDR3 reads TGTGCCAGCAGCCCTGGACTGCCTCCAGAGACCCAGTACTTC. The V call is TRBV12-3 or TRBV12-4, the J call TRBJ2-5, with D possibly matching TRBD2 (5 bases). V was clipped by 6 bases and J by 4 bases, with 15 bases between them. The CDR3 spans 14 residues.

This clonotype was observed a handful of times. The chain is built from TRBV9 and TRBJ2-3; D gene uncertain. CDR1 is SGDLS and CDR2 is YYNGEE in the germline V gene. The CDR3 sequence is 15 residues long. Trimming shortened V by 1 base and J by 3 bases, and 12 bases separated the two germline ends. The CDR3 bases are TGTGCCAGCAGCGTACTTGGCAGTCTGACAGATACGCAGTATTTT. Translated, it gives CASSVLGSLTDTQYF.

V usage is TRBV6-6 and J usage is TRBJ2-7; the D gene is possibly TRBD1 (6 bases). Germline CDR1 is MNHNY and CDR2 is SVGAGI (reference sequence). The length of the CDR3 is 13 residues. The V end lost 10 bases, the J end lost 5 bases, and 18 bases lay between the germline ends. The chain's CDR3 is CATRGSGVDEQYF. Written as DNA, the CDR3 is TGTGCCACCAGAGGGTCAGGGGTCGACGAGCAGTACTTC.

The genes are TRBV3-1 and TRBJ1-4; no definite D call. Trimming cost V 5 bases and J 5 bases, with 15 bases left between them. The CDR3 runs 15 residues. CDR1 LGHDT and CDR2 YNNKEL come from the germline V gene (reference sequence). The CDR3 region is CASSLRTGKNEKLFF. Written as DNA, the CDR3 is TGTGCCAGCAGCTTAAGGACGGGAAAAAATGAAAAACTGTTTTTT.

The chain has TRBV19 and TRBJ2-3; 8 nucleotides agree with TRBD2. V was pared by 4 bases and J by 8 bases, with 11 bases of the junction left unmatched. This CDR3 contains 15 residues. In germline, CDR1 is LNHDA, CDR2 SQIVND (reference sequence). CDR3 nucleotide sequence: TGTGCCAGTAGTAACCAGCGGGGGACGACGGGTACGCAGTATTTT. Translating gives CASSNQRGTTGTQYF.

The genes are TRBV12-3 or TRBV12-4 and TRBJ2-5; D remains ambiguous. V was pared by 4 bases and J by 0 bases, with 6 bases between. This CDR3 has 13 residues. CDR3 amino acids: CASSWWDQETQYF. CDR3 sequence (DNA): TGTGCCAGCAGTTGGTGGGACCAAGAGACCCAGTACTTC.

This clonotype was seen just once. CDR3 sequence: CSVSPGQPRVDTQYF. The CDR3 nucleotides read TGCAGCGTCTCCCCGGGACAGCCCAGGGTAGATACGCAGTATTTT. The chain joins TRBV29-1 to TRBJ2-3, with 7 nucleotides matching TRBD1. This CDR3 region has 15 residues. From germline, CDR1 is SQVTM and CDR2 ANQGSEA. Trimming at V came to 6 bases and at J to 5 bases, leaving 14 bases not matched to a gene.

This clonotype was seen repeatedly, ten times or more. V and J are TRBV4-2 and TRBJ2-5; D gene unclear. The V gene lost 0 bases and the J gene lost 3 bases, with 5 bases spanning the gap. The CDR3 is 13 residues long. Looked up from germline, CDR1 is LGHNA and CDR2 is YNFKEQ. The CDR3 reads CASSQDSEETQYF. The CDR3, as DNA: TGTGCCAGCAGCCAAGATTCAGAAGAGACCCAGTACTTC.

The rearrangement uses TRBV12-3 or TRBV12-4 and TRBJ2-1, with a weak D call TRBD2 (6 bases). The CDR3 runs to 13 residues. V lost 8 bases to trimming and J lost 2 bases, with 10 bases between them. This CDR3 is CASRRETYNEQFF. The DNA of the CDR3 is TGTGCCAGCCGACGGGAGACCTACAATGAGCAGTTCTTC.